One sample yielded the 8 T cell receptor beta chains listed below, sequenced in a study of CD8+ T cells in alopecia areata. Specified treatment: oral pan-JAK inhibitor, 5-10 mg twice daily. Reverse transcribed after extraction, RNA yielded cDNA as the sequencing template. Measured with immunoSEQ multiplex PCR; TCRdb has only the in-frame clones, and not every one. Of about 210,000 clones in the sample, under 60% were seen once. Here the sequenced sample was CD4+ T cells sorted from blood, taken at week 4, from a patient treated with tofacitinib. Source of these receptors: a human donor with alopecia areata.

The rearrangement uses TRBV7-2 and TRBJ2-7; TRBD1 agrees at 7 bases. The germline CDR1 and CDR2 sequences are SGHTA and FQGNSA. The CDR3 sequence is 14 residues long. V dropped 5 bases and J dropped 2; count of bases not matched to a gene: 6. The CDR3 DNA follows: TGTGCCAGCAGCCTACAGGGGCGAACCTACGAGCAGTACTTC. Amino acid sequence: CASSLQGRTYEQYF.

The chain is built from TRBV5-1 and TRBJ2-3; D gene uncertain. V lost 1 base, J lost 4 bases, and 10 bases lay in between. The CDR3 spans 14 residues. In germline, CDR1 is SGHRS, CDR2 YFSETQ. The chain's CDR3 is CASSLSLKADTQYF. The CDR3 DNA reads TGCGCCAGCAGCTTGAGTCTGAAGGCAGATACGCAGTATTTT.

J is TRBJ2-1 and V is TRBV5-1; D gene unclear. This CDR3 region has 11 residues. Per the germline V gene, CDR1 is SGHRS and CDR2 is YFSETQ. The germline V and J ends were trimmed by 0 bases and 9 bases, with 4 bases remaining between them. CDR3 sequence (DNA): TGCGCCAGCAGCTTGGTAGGTGAGCAGTTCTTC. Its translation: CASSLVGEQFF.

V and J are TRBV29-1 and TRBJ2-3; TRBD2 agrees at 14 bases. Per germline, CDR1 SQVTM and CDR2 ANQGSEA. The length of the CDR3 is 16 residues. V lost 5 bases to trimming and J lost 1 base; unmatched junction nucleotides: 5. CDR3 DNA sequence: TGCAGCGTTAAACCGGGACTAGCGGGGGGCACAGATACGCAGTATTTT. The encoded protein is CSVKPGLAGGTDTQYF.

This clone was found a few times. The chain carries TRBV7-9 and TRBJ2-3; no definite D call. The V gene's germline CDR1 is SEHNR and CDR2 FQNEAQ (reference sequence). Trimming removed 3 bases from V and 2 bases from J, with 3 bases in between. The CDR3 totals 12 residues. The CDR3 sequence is CASSFVTDTQYF. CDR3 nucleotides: TGTGCCAGCAGCTTCGTCACAGATACGCAGTATTTT.

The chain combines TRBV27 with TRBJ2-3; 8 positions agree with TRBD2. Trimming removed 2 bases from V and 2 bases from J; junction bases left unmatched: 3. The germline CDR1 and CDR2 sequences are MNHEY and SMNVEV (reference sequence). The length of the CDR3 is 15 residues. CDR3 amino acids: CASSLAGGPTDTQYF. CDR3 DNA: TGTGCCAGCAGTTTAGCGGGGGGCCCCACAGATACGCAGTATTTT.

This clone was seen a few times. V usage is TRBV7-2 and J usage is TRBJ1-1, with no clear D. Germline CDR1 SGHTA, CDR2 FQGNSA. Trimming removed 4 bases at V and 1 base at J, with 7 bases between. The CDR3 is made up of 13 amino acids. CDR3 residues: CASSSQRNTEAFF. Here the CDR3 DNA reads TGTGCCAGCAGCTCCCAGAGGAACACTGAAGCTTTCTTT.

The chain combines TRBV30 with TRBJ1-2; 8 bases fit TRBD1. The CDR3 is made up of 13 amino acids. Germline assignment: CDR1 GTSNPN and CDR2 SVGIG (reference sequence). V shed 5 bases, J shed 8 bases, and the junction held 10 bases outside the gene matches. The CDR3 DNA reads TGTGCCTGGGGCGGAGGGACAGGCCACGGCTACACCTTC. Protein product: CAWGGGTGHGYTF.